This TCR beta chain was sequenced in a study of T cell repertoires in cytomegalovirus infection. CDR1 and CDR2 (germline): SGHVS, FNYEAQ. V was pared by 1 base and J by 0 bases, with 12 bases between. CDR3 length: 16 residues. A remark on this clonotype: The antigen is undetermined.

One entry per CDR3 protein results from TCRdb running MiXCR on the reads. The data contain 100,000 or so distinct CDR3 sequences, less than 30% of them singletons. The receptor was derived from a human donor in good health (CMV status not recorded). Some clones in this sample may be carry-over from other donors' samples. The chain couples TRBV7-6 to TRBJ2-5; D not resolved. This specimen was CD8+ T cells from cultured PBMCs, taken from culture after CMV antigen stimulation. Here the CDR3 reads CASSLDYSGDQETQYF. CDR3 bases: TGTGCCAGCAGCTTAGATTACAGTGGAGACCAAGAGACCCAGTACTTC.